Sequencing of this T cell receptor (beta chain) was carried out in a study of T cell repertoires in cytomegalovirus infection. TCRdb ran MiXCR on the reads and lists one entry per CDR3 protein. The sample consists of nearly 550,000 distinct CDR3 sequences, 15% to 20% of them appearing once. The ends lost 5 bases at V and 4 bases at J; junction bases unmatched: 6. There are 14 residues in the CDR3. Germline V lookup: CDR1 LNHDA, CDR2 SQIVND (reference sequence). The chain has TRBV19 and TRBJ2-7; 9 positions agree with TRBD1. Source material: CD8+ T cells from PBMCs. The TCR sequence derives from a human donor in good health (CMV status not recorded). Some clones in this sample may be carry-over from other donors' samples. CDR3 coding DNA: TGTGCCAGTAGTTCGGGACAGGGTTTATACGAGCAGTACTTC. The encoded protein is CASSSGQGLYEQYF.